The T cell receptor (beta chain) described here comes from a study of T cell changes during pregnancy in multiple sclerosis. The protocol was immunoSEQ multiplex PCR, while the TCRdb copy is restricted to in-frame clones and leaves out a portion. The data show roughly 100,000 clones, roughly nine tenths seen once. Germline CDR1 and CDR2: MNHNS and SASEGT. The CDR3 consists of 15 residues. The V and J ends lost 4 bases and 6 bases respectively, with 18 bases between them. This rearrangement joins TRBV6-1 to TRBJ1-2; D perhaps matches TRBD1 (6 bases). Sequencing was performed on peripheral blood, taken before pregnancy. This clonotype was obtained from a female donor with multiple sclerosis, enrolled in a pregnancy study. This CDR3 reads CASSGTAERPHGYTF. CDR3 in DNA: TGTGCCAGCAGTGGGACAGCCGAGAGACCGCATGGCTACACCTTC.